This TCR beta chain was documented in a study of radiotherapy plus CTLA-4 blockade in lung cancer. TCRdb's table, derived via immunoSEQ multiplex PCR, lists solely in-frame clones and lacks some. The sample lists roughly 92,000 clones, approximately 86% seen once, with just over 2% in the top ten. The V gene's germline CDR1 is MNHNY and CDR2 SVGAGI (reference sequence). The CDR3 consists of 14 residues. Germline trimming cut 6 bases from V and 10 bases from J; bases unmatched to any gene: 7. Notes on this clone: The antigen is undetermined.

People whose metastatic non-small-cell lung cancer was chemo-refractory got focal radiation along with CTLA-4 blockade by ipilimumab. Study-level results: The authors reported that early blood T cell clone dynamics, with interferon-beta, best predicted response.

The clonotype originates from a human donor with non-small cell lung cancer who had a partial response to radiotherapy plus ipilimumab. The sample here was peripheral blood, taken from a patient treated with radiotherapy plus ipilimumab. The chain joins TRBV6-6 to TRBJ2-7; 15 positions agree with TRBD2. The CDR3 coding sequence is TGTGCCAGCAGAGGACTAGCGGGAGGGCCGGTACAGTACTTC. Translated, it gives CASRGLAGGPVQYF.